These T cell receptor beta chains were read from a single sample in a study of cytomegalovirus exposure and HLA in healthy donors. Clones were sequenced by immunoSEQ multiplex PCR, and TCRdb holds only the in-frame ones, with some missing. The sample consists of under 150,000 clones, under 85% of them appearing once. The sequenced sample was PBMCs. All receptors come from a man younger than 45 in good health and CMV-seronegative. CDR3s include the opening cysteine and the closing phenylalanine or tryptophan. Each record gives: D gene, clone size, V gene, J gene, CDR3 protein, CDR3 DNA. The D gene is left open where the match is weak. Clone size appears in some rows only: once, few, many, or a class for an expanded clone.

>NA|NA|TRBV7-9|TRBJ1-2
CASSFRGHYGYTF
TGTGCCAGCAGCTTCAGGGGCCACTATGGCTACACCTTC
>TRBD1|NA|TRBV29-1|TRBJ2-5
CSGRQGQETQYF
TGCAGCGGTCGACAGGGGCAAGAGACCCAGTACTTC
>TRBD2|NA|TRBV7-6|TRBJ2-3
CASSQGLAGGVYTDTQYF
TGTGCCAGCAGCCAAGGACTAGCGGGGGGGGTATACACAGATACGCAGTATTTT
>NA|NA|TRBV2|TRBJ2-3
CASSQAGGTGTDTQYF
TGTGCCAGCAGTCAAGCCGGGGGGACAGGTACAGATACGCAGTATTTT
>NA|NA|TRBV9|TRBJ1-1
CASSAEPQGSEAFF
TGTGCCAGCAGCGCCGAACCCCAGGGATCTGAAGCTTTCTTT
>TRBD1|once|TRBV7-3|TRBJ2-3
CASSSGQGTDTQYF
TGTGCCAGCAGCTCGGGACAGGGCACAGATACGCAGTATTTT
>TRBD1|NA|TRBV7-9|TRBJ2-2
CASNQQGAQGGELFF
TGTGCCAGCAACCAACAGGGGGCCCAAGGCGGGGAGCTGTTTTTT
>NA|NA|TRBV9|TRBJ1-5
CASSGDGGRQPQHF
TGTGCCAGCAGCGGAGATGGTGGCAGGCAGCCCCAGCATTTT
>NA|NA|TRBV30|TRBJ1-1
CAWSVGMNTEAFF
TGTGCCTGGAGTGTGGGCATGAACACTGAAGCTTTCTTT
>NA|NA|TRBV6-5|TRBJ1-4
CASSYYAPGEKLFF
TGTGCCAGCAGTTACTATGCGCCCGGGGAAAAACTGTTTTTT
>TRBD1|NA|TRBV14|TRBJ1-3
CASSRTWTGGFDRTGNTIYF
TGTGCCAGCAGCCGGACATGGACAGGGGGATTCGATCGGACAGGAAACACCATATATTTT
>TRBD2|NA|TRBV9|TRBJ2-1
CASSGTSGSDEQFF
TGTGCCAGCAGCGGGACTAGCGGGAGTGATGAGCAGTTCTTC
>TRBD2|NA|TRBV4-3|TRBJ2-3
CASSQKSLAGSTDTQYF
TGCGCCAGCAGCCAAAAGAGTCTAGCGGGGAGCACAGATACGCAGTATTTT
>TRBD1|many|TRBV7-8|TRBJ1-3
CASSLQGVSGNTIYF
TGTGCCAGCAGCTTGCAGGGGGTCTCTGGAAACACCATATATTTT
>NA|NA|TRBV9|TRBJ1-2
CASSVEREEAYKGYTF
TGTGCCAGCAGCGTAGAAAGGGAGGAGGCCTATAAGGGCTACACCTTC
>NA|NA|TRBV7-9|TRBJ2-3
CASSLGSWGPLTDTQYF
TGTGCCAGCAGCCTCGGGTCGTGGGGGCCTCTCACAGATACGCAGTATTTT
>TRBD1|NA|TRBV2|TRBJ1-4
CASSSDRGGEKLFF
TGTGCCAGCAGTTCGGACAGGGGAGGAGAAAAACTGTTTTTT
>TRBD2|NA|TRBV19|TRBJ2-5
CASSINAGVAETQYF
TGTGCCAGTAGTATTAACGCGGGAGTAGCAGAGACCCAGTACTTC
>TRBD1|few|TRBV4-2|TRBJ1-6
CASSIGQGEGSPLHF
TGTGCCAGCAGCATAGGACAGGGGGAGGGTTCACCCCTCCACTTT
>TRBD1|NA|TRBV11-2|TRBJ2-5
CASSLGQGGETQYF
TGTGCCAGCAGCCTTGGACAGGGAGGAGAGACCCAGTACTTC
>TRBD1|NA|TRBV5-4|TRBJ1-1
CASSYTGGGVNTEAFF
TGTGCCAGCAGCTATACAGGGGGAGGAGTGAACACTGAAGCTTTCTTT
>NA|NA|TRBV4-1|TRBJ2-1
CASSQDQEQFF
TGCGCCAGCAGCCAAGATCAAGAGCAGTTCTTC
>NA|NA|TRBV5-4|TRBJ1-1
CASSLQGSTEAFF
TGTGCCAGCAGCTTGCAGGGAAGCACTGAAGCTTTCTTT
>NA|NA|TRBV14|TRBJ1-1
CASSATGGLIGIQTEAFF
TGTGCCAGCAGCGCGACTGGGGGACTCATCGGTATACAAACTGAAGCTTTCTTT
>TRBD1|few|TRBV7-3|TRBJ1-2
CARSGTANNYGYTF
TGTGCCAGAAGCGGGACAGCCAACAACTATGGCTACACCTTC
>TRBD1|NA|TRBV7-9|TRBJ1-5
CASSPGQGRSNQPQHF
TGTGCCAGCAGCCCGGGACAGGGAAGGAGCAATCAGCCCCAGCATTTT
>TRBD1|NA|TRBV5-1|TRBJ2-3
CASSDSTGGPTTDTQYF
TGCGCCAGCAGCGATTCCACAGGGGGCCCAACGACAGATACGCAGTATTTT
>TRBD1|NA|TRBV19|TRBJ2-1
CASSIRTGVHNEQFF
TGTGCCAGTAGTATTAGGACAGGCGTTCACAATGAGCAGTTCTTC
>NA|NA|TRBV11-2|TRBJ2-5
CASSPRDGREVETQYF
TGTGCCAGCAGCCCCCGTGATGGCAGGGAGGTTGAGACCCAGTACTTC
>NA|once|TRBV12-1|TRBJ2-7
CASSFAPFWTSGNYEQYF
TGTGCCAGCAGCTTTGCGCCATTCTGGACTAGCGGGAACTACGAGCAGTACTTC
>TRBD2|NA|TRBV5-6|TRBJ2-1
CASSLLSFLAGPVYNEQFF
TGTGCCAGCAGCTTGTTGAGTTTCCTAGCGGGACCGGTTTACAATGAGCAGTTCTTC
>TRBD2|NA|TRBV5-4|TRBJ2-3
CASSLPYGTSGGRRTDTQYF
TGTGCCAGCAGCTTGCCGTACGGGACTAGCGGGGGGCGGCGGACAGATACGCAGTATTTT
>NA|NA|TRBV15|TRBJ2-2
CATSGAHGELFF
TGTGCCACCTCAGGGGCCCACGGGGAGCTGTTTTTT
>TRBD2|few|TRBV5-1|TRBJ2-1
CASNRLAGKYNEQFF
TGCGCCAGCAACCGACTAGCGGGAAAGTACAATGAGCAGTTCTTC
>TRBD1|NA|TRBV2|TRBJ1-2
CASRETGDQGYTF
TGTGCCAGCAGGGAGACAGGGGATCAGGGCTACACCTTC
>NA|once|TRBV19|TRBJ2-3
CASSMYRVNTDTQYF
TGTGCCAGTAGTATGTACAGGGTAAATACAGATACGCAGTATTTT
>TRBD1|NA|TRBV7-8|TRBJ1-2
CASSVTGTGGSSSYGYTF
TGTGCCAGCAGCGTTACCGGGACAGGGGGCTCTAGTAGCTATGGCTACACCTTC
>NA|NA|TRBV15|TRBJ2-7
CATSSLAPYEQYF
TGTGCCACCAGCAGCCTAGCGCCCTACGAGCAGTACTTC
>TRBD2|NA|TRBV7-9|TRBJ2-1
CASTPWGGDNEQFF
TGTGCCAGCACCCCTTGGGGGGGGGACAATGAGCAGTTCTTC
>NA|NA|TRBV7-2|TRBJ2-2
CASSARGTGELFF
TGTGCCAGCAGCGCACGGGGCACCGGGGAGCTGTTTTTT
>NA|NA|TRBV28|TRBJ1-3
CASSSLPGTPYGNTIYF
TGTGCCAGCAGTTCACTCCCGGGGACACCGTATGGAAACACCATATATTTT
>NA|NA|TRBV6-5|TRBJ1-1
CASSPFLNTEAFF
TGTGCCAGCAGTCCCTTTTTGAACACTGAAGCTTTCTTT
>NA|NA|TRBV6-4|TRBJ2-1
CASSDDGNEQFF
TGTGCCAGCAGTGACGACGGGAATGAGCAGTTCTTC
>TRBD2|NA|TRBV7-6|TRBJ2-2
CASSLVGGSKAGELFF
TGTGCCAGCAGCTTAGTGGGCGGGAGCAAGGCCGGGGAGCTGTTTTTT
>NA|NA|TRBV27|TRBJ2-7
CASSLSAVFYEQYF
TGTGCCAGCAGTTTATCGGCAGTCTTCTACGAGCAGTACTTC
>NA|NA|TRBV6-1|TRBJ1-3
CASSEKGSGNTIYF
TGTGCCAGCTCGGAGAAAGGTTCTGGAAACACCATATATTTT
>TRBD2|once|TRBV28|TRBJ2-7
CASMTGGPYEQYF
TGTGCCAGCATGACGGGAGGGCCGTACGAGCAGTACTTC
>NA|NA|TRBV7-2|TRBJ2-7
CASSLLRAHEQYF
TGTGCCAGCAGCTTACTCAGGGCCCACGAGCAGTACTTC
>NA|NA|TRBV27|TRBJ2-1
CASSRDNEQFF
TGTGCCAGCAGTCGGGACAATGAGCAGTTCTTC
>NA|NA|TRBV28|TRBJ2-6
CASSSSDNSGANVLTF
TGTGCCAGCAGTTCGAGTGATAACTCTGGGGCCAACGTCCTGACTTTC
>NA|NA|TRBV5-6|TRBJ2-7
CASSWGPAQHDF
TGTGCCAGCAGCTGGGGGCCGGCCCAACACGACTTC